Listed below are T cell receptor beta chains from one sample, sequenced in a study of T cells expressing NK-cell markers. TCRdb reprocessed the 5' RACE reads and keeps a single row for each CDR3 protein, giving no DNA. The sample shows about 440,000 distinct CDR3 sequences, and 7.3% sits with its ten largest clones. Sequences were obtained from blood T cells: a sorted CD56 or NKG2C T cell subset, CD4+ or CD8+ T cells, or bulk PBMC T cells (not recorded which). These receptors were obtained from a woman between 18 and 69 years old in good health. CDR3s include the opening cysteine and the closing phenylalanine or tryptophan. The order of the fields is V gene, J gene, CDR3 protein.

TRBV7-2,TRBJ2-7,CASSPRQGLGEQYF
TRBV5-1,TRBJ1-1,CASSGNPGQVNTEAFF
TRBV3-1,TRBJ1-1,CASSRNVRANTEAFF
TRBV12-3/TRBV12-4,TRBJ2-3,CASSLRTSGSPDTQYF
TRBV6-1,TRBJ1-1,CASRRQGRWTEAFF
TRBV28,TRBJ1-3,CASSSHRTGAGNTIYF
TRBV20-1,TRBJ2-7,CSATFLAGGPEEQYF
TRBV12-3/TRBV12-4,TRBJ1-2,CASSFRDFDRYGYTF
TRBV11-2,TRBJ2-5,CASSLGPRDRAGTQYF
TRBV18,TRBJ2-1,CASSPPGRADNEQFF
TRBV5-1,TRBJ2-2,CATPTGTGSPGELFF
TRBV5-1,TRBJ2-1,CASSLGTSGIHEQFF
TRBV6-2/TRBV6-3,TRBJ2-5,CASSYSLADQETQYF
TRBV24-1,TRBJ2-3,CATGVTDTQYF
TRBV7-7,TRBJ2-7,CASSPTGGTGIHEQYF
TRBV29-1,TRBJ2-2,CSVLTGTRNTGELFF
TRBV9,TRBJ2-1,CASSAPAGVSYNEQFF
TRBV29-1,TRBJ2-3,CSVVTGSDTQYF
TRBV6-2/TRBV6-3,TRBJ1-5,CASTGARLGNQPQHF
TRBV6-5,TRBJ1-6,CASSYSSDSPLHF
TRBV5-4,TRBJ1-5,CASSLLMGNNQPQHF
TRBV7-2,TRBJ2-7,CASSSMGVRGTYEQYF
TRBV5-1,TRBJ2-1,CASSLNQRIYNEQFF
TRBV12-3/TRBV12-4,TRBJ1-5,CASTIGGNQPQHF
TRBV7-3,TRBJ2-5,CASSSLVGETQYF
TRBV27,TRBJ1-2,CASSFGHNYGYTF
TRBV4-3,TRBJ2-1,CASSQDGVGAPYNEQFF
TRBV20-1,TRBJ2-5,CSAPARLGETQYF
TRBV3-1,TRBJ1-2,CASSSPGTGNYGYTF
TRBV12-3/TRBV12-4,TRBJ2-3,CASSSYKGLAEGTDTQYF
TRBV30,TRBJ2-1,CAWSVVGDNEQFF
TRBV5-1,TRBJ1-2,CASSQGQNYGYTF
TRBV12-3/TRBV12-4,TRBJ2-7,CASSFSRSSYEQYF
TRBV7-2,TRBJ1-1,CASSFLRGDLTEAFF
TRBV11-1,TRBJ1-6,CASSSGQGFSPLHF
TRBV29-1,TRBJ2-7,CSVVRAEAHYEQYF
TRBV12-3/TRBV12-4,TRBJ1-6,CASSPQAGQLNSPLHF
TRBV12-3/TRBV12-4,TRBJ2-5,CASSLAVGGTQYF
TRBV29-1,TRBJ1-2,CSVEWQNYGYTF
TRBV27,TRBJ1-1,CASRQGTKAFF
TRBV14,TRBJ2-3,CASSQDVRDTQYF
TRBV2,TRBJ1-1,CASSPGYNTEAFF
TRBV29-1,TRBJ1-1,CSARTVSEAFF
TRBV20-1,TRBJ2-3,CSARQGPTDTQYF
TRBV15,TRBJ1-4,CATSRDRGRRAEKLFF
TRBV12-3/TRBV12-4,TRBJ2-7,CASSWGPSYEQYF
TRBV7-3,TRBJ2-1,CASSPTSGPKGENEQFF
TRBV5-1,TRBJ2-1,CASSLEAGGASYNEQFF
TRBV30,TRBJ1-1,CAWSPRTDEAFF
TRBV7-2,TRBJ2-3,CASSPSEQGAQYF
TRBV12-3/TRBV12-4,TRBJ2-2,CASSLGLAPSGELFF
TRBV20-1,TRBJ1-4,CSADPGGKLFF
TRBV20-1,TRBJ1-4,CSATGTGGLFEKLFF
TRBV29-1,TRBJ1-2,CSVGQPVNYGYTF